Listed below are T cell receptor beta chains from one sample, sequenced in a study of shared clonotypes between healthy human individuals. Assay used: immunoSEQ multiplex PCR; TCRdb lists only in-frame clones, some missing. The table has about 470,000 clones, around 79% seen once. Sequencing was performed on PBMCs. The receptors were sampled from a woman aged 40 to 50 in good health. Some clones in this sample may be carry-over from other donors' samples. The conserved cysteine and the conserved F or W are not part of the CDR3 here. D genes are given only for firm matches. For some rows the clone size is stated as once, few or many, or as a class when expanded; others skip it.

CDR3 protein,J gene,clone size,V gene,D gene
ASSPSGMGGTDTQY,TRBJ2-3,NA,TRBV18,NA
ASSAGGRTDTQY,TRBJ2-3,once,TRBV10-2,TRBD2
ASSSAGHSEQY,TRBJ2-7,NA,TRBV27,NA
ASSPSGMGLNEQF,TRBJ2-1,once,TRBV9,TRBD2
ASRLNSGNTEAF,TRBJ1-1,NA,TRBV7-2,NA
ASSTINREGNEQF,TRBJ2-1,NA,TRBV5-6,NA
ASSLYRGTGADQPQH,TRBJ1-5,few,TRBV28,TRBD1
ASRWGQRNTGELF,TRBJ2-2,NA,TRBV6-1,NA
ASSLATSNNEQF,TRBJ2-1,NA,TRBV27,NA
ASMAGAVGPQH,TRBJ1-5,NA,TRBV28,NA
ASSQERVNTEAF,TRBJ1-1,NA,TRBV14,NA
ASSFGGSTYEQY,TRBJ2-7,NA,TRBV19,NA
ASSSDGQSQPQH,TRBJ1-5,many,TRBV5-1,NA
ASSPLQGWDTEAF,TRBJ1-1,NA,TRBV5-4,NA
ASSPTSSTDTQY,TRBJ2-3,once,TRBV7-3,NA
ASRRGQANYGYT,TRBJ1-2,NA,TRBV6-5,NA
ASRIGLAGPNEQF,TRBJ2-1,NA,TRBV28,TRBD2
ASSFLWDTNTEAF,TRBJ1-1,NA,TRBV5-1,NA
ASSIWGGRPNYGYT,TRBJ1-2,NA,TRBV19,NA
ASSFLRYSPYEQY,TRBJ2-7,NA,TRBV12-2,NA